This is a list of T cell receptor beta chains from one sample in a study of T cells in narcolepsy. Sequencing was performed with immunoSEQ multiplex PCR; in TCRdb, only in-frame clones are kept and a portion is missing. The table has nearly 35,000 clones, about four fifths seen once; the top ten hold 2.3%. Sequences were obtained from memory (CD45RA-) CD4+ T cells from blood. The receptors come from a human donor in good health. The CDR3 runs from the conserved cysteine through the conserved F or W. Fields, in order: CDR3 protein, V gene, J gene.

CDR3 protein: CASSQRGESSYEQYF
V gene: TRBV19
J gene: TRBJ2-7

CDR3 protein: CASSPRGQSDTEAFF
V gene: TRBV18
J gene: TRBJ1-1

CDR3 protein: CASSEDYNSPLHF
V gene: TRBV19
J gene: TRBJ1-6

CDR3 protein: CASSPPPVTAVTDTQYF
V gene: TRBV27
J gene: TRBJ2-3

CDR3 protein: CASSLDGSDTQYF
V gene: TRBV5-4
J gene: TRBJ2-3

CDR3 protein: CASRAPLQNTGELFF
V gene: TRBV25-1
J gene: TRBJ2-2

CDR3 protein: CASSLTWDRGQDTEAFF
V gene: TRBV7-3
J gene: TRBJ1-1

CDR3 protein: CASSSGQGPSYEQYF
V gene: TRBV5-1
J gene: TRBJ2-7

CDR3 protein: CASSYTGNTEAFF
V gene: TRBV6-1
J gene: TRBJ1-1

CDR3 protein: CASSFWSSSYEQYF
V gene: TRBV5-1
J gene: TRBJ2-7

CDR3 protein: CASSYSGRDQPQHF
V gene: TRBV6-5
J gene: TRBJ1-5

CDR3 protein: CASSEDRGRRAFF
V gene: TRBV6-5
J gene: TRBJ1-1

CDR3 protein: CASSQDLAGIYGYTF
V gene: TRBV14
J gene: TRBJ1-2

CDR3 protein: CASSYRTSGRPQETQYF
V gene: TRBV5-5
J gene: TRBJ2-5